This passage covers 9 T cell receptor beta chains from one sample sequenced in a study of shared clonotypes between healthy human individuals. TCRdb's copy holds only in-frame clones and misses some; the assay was immunoSEQ multiplex PCR. The repertoire holds about 2 million clones, with 85% to 95% as singletons. Sequenced: naive CD4+ T cells sorted from blood. Subset denoted: CD45RA+ positively selected. These TCRs come from a man younger than 35 in good health.

The chain has TRBV4-3 and TRBJ2-2, with a tentative D call TRBD1 (5 bases). Trimming removed 5 bases from V and 1 base from J, with 14 bases in between. The length of the CDR3 is 16 residues. Germline CDR1 and CDR2: LGHNA and YSLEER. The CDR3 coding sequence is TGCGCCAGCAGCAGCCAGGGTCCCGTGAACACCGGGGAGCTGTTTTTT. Protein product: CASSSQGPVNTGELFF.

To note about this clone: The sample has other DNA sequences that encode this CDR3 too. V is TRBV19 and J is TRBJ1-4; TRBD1 agrees at 10 bases. V gave up 8 bases and J gave up 5 bases; unmatched junction bases: 2. Germline loops: CDR1 LNHDA, CDR2 SQIVND (reference sequence). The CDR3 has 13 amino acids. CDR3 loop: CASSGQGNEKLFF. CDR3 in DNA: TGTGCCAGTTCGGGACAGGGGAATGAAAAACTGTTTTTT. The whole variable domain, remainder taken from reference TRBV19 and TRBJ1-4, is DGGITQSPKYLFRKEGQNVTLSCEQNLNHDAMYWYRQDPGQGLRLIYYSQIVNDFQKGDIAEGYSVSREKKESFPLTVTSAQKNPTAFYLCASSGQGNEKLFFGSGTQLSVL.

The chain couples TRBV30 to TRBJ1-1; D call uncertain. The germline V gene has CDR1 GTSNPN and CDR2 SVGIG (reference sequence). V was trimmed by 3 bases and J by 2 bases, leaving 7 bases between them. The CDR3 covers 12 residues. The CDR3: CAWRRENTEAFF. The CDR3, as DNA: TGTGCCTGGAGACGGGAAAACACTGAAGCTTTCTTT.

This chain links TRBV6-1 with TRBJ2-5; D not certain. The CDR3 spans 12 residues. Per germline, CDR1 MNHNS and CDR2 SASEGT. Trimming left V 6 bases short and J 7 bases short, with 12 bases between. CDR3 bases: TGTGCCAGCAGCGGATTGTCCCCGACCCAGTACTTC. Its protein is CASSGLSPTQYF.

The gene calls are TRBV25-1 and TRBJ2-5; D might be TRBD1 (6 bases). The germline CDR1 and CDR2 sequences are MGHDK and SYGVNS. The CDR3 is 14 residues long. Trimming stripped 6 bases from V and 4 bases from J, with 15 bases between. CDR3 nucleotide sequence: TGTGCCAGCAGCCGGGACACCGTGGGAGAGACCCAGTACTTC. It specifies CASSRDTVGETQYF.

V gene TRBV28 combines with J gene TRBJ1-4, with 7 bases that match TRBD1. V lost 6 bases and J lost 8; bases outside the gene matches: 18. The CDR3 spans 17 residues. The V gene's germline CDR1 is MDHEN and CDR2 SYDVKM. CDR3 bases: TGTGCCAGCAGCCCCCCCCTCCTAGACAGGGACGGCGAAAAACTGTTTTTT. Amino acid sequence: CASSPPLLDRDGEKLFF. The complete variable domain, with remaining parts taken from reference TRBV28 and TRBJ1-4, reads DVKVTQSSRYLVKRTGEKVFLECVQDMDHENMFWYRQDPGLGLRLIYFSYDVKMKEKGDIPEGYSVSREKKERFSLILESASTNQTSMYLCASSPPLLDRDGEKLFFGSGTQLSVL.

The chain uses TRBV6-5 and TRBJ1-1; D unclear. The CDR3 is 14 residues long. The germline V gene encodes CDR1 MNHEY and CDR2 SVGAGI. Trimming stripped 4 bases from V and 1 base from J, with 10 bases between. This CDR3 is CASSLSLTNTEAFF. The DNA of the CDR3 is TGTGCCAGCAGTTTAAGCCTAACGAACACTGAAGCTTTCTTT.

The chain combines TRBV30 with TRBJ1-2, with a tentative D call TRBD1 (6 bases). This CDR3 is built from 11 residues. V shed 5 bases and J shed 7 bases, with 11 bases lying between them. CDR1 GTSNPN and CDR2 SVGIG come from the germline V gene (reference sequence). The chain's CDR3 is CAWRIRGGYTF. CDR3 in DNA: TGTGCCTGGCGTATCAGGGGTGGCTACACCTTC.

The chain joins TRBV4-3 to TRBJ2-1, with TRBD1 matching 8 bases. The germline CDR1 and CDR2 sequences are LGHNA and YSLEER. CDR3 length equals 17 residues. With V trimmed by 0 bases and J by 5 bases, 9 bases remained unmatched. The CDR3 region is CASSQEVRTGWNNEQFF. The CDR3, as DNA: TGCGCCAGCAGCCAAGAAGTCCGGACAGGGTGGAACAATGAGCAGTTCTTC.